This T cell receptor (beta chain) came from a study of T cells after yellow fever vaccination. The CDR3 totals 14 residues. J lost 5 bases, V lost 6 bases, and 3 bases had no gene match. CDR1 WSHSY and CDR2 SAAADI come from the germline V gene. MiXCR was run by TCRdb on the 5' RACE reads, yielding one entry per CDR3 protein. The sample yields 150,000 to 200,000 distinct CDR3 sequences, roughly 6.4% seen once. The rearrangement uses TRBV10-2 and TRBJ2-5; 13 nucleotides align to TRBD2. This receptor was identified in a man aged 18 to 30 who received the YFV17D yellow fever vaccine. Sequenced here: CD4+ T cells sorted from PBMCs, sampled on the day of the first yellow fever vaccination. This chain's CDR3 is CASRTLAGGETQYF. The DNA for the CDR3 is TGCGCCAGCAGAACACTAGCGGGGGGGGAGACCCAGTACTTC.